The 3 T cell receptor beta chains below were found in one sample sequenced in a study of blood T cells in healthy people across ages. Next came a second PCR, run for about 6 to 12 cycles, which used a sample-barcoded 5' primer along with a J-beta primer mix. Via MiXCR, TCRdb re-called the 5' RACE reads, giving one row per CDR3 protein. Seen here are hundreds of thousands of distinct CDR3 sequences, 29% observed once, and the top ten hold roughly a sixth. Sequencing input: blood. The receptors originated from a woman of 80 years or more in good health.

This clonotype appeared many times. The chain combines TRBV27 with TRBJ2-7, with D possibly called TRBD1 or TRBD2 (6 bases each). Germline V gene lookup returns CDR1 MNHEY and CDR2 SMNVEV (reference sequence). V lost 7 bases and J 1 base, leaving 17 bases between the germline ends. The CDR3 totals 15 residues. The CDR3 here is CASIRARGGSYEQYF. The CDR3, as DNA: TGTGCCAGCATCCGGGCCAGGGGAGGATCCTACGAGCAGTACTTC.

The chain recombines TRBV25-1 with TRBJ2-3, with a possible D match to TRBD1 (5 bases). V was pared by 1 base and J by 2 bases, with 13 bases between. The CDR3 covers 16 residues. Germline assignment: CDR1 MGHDK and CDR2 SYGVNS. CDR3 sequence (DNA): TGTGCCAGCAGTGAATGGGGCACCCTGTACACAGATACGCAGTATTTT. It encodes CASSEWGTLYTDTQYF.

Many counts were recorded for this clonotype. The rearrangement uses TRBV5-5 and TRBJ2-3, with a weak D call TRBD1 (6 bases). Germline V CDR1 and CDR2: SGHKS, YYEKEE (reference sequence). The V and J ends lost 0 bases and 6 bases respectively, with 14 bases between them. The CDR3 is made up of 15 amino acids. DNA of the CDR3: TGTGCCAGCAGCTTGGTGGACAGTCGGGCGGATACGCAGTATTTT. Protein: CASSLVDSRADTQYF.